The 8 T cell receptor beta chains listed next were all sequenced from one sample in a study of cytomegalovirus exposure and HLA in healthy donors. The PCR contained 60 Vbeta and 13 Jbeta primers. This table comes from immunoSEQ multiplex PCR, and its TCRdb copy is limited to in-frame clones, with some not included. The data contain over 100,000 clones, around 80% of them singletons. Sequenced input: PBMCs. These receptors were collected from a young woman in good health and CMV-seropositive.

This clone was observed a single time. The chain's CDR3 is CASSSGGEGYTEAFF. The CDR3, as DNA: TGTGCCAGCAGCTCCGGGGGAGAGGGATACACTGAAGCTTTCTTT. This sequence joins TRBV7-9 and TRBJ1-1, with D possibly TRBD1 on 5 matching bases. V was pared by 4 bases and J by 3 bases, with 15 bases between. The germline CDR1 and CDR2 sequences are SEHNR and FQNEAQ (reference sequence). The CDR3 contains 15 residues. Variable domain in full (rest from reference TRBV7-9 and TRBJ1-1): DTGVSQNPRHKITKRGQNVTFRCDPISEHNRLYWYRQTLGQGPEFLTYFQNEAQLEKSRLLSDRFSAERPKGSFSTLEIQRTEQGDSAMYLCASSSGGEGYTEAFFGQGTRLTVV.

The chain combines TRBV7-9 with TRBJ2-7; TRBD1 agrees at 10 bases. Germline CDR1 and CDR2: SEHNR and FQNEAQ (reference sequence). V lost 3 bases, J lost 5 bases, and 4 bases stayed unmatched. CDR3 length equals 14 residues. The CDR3 DNA follows: TGTGCCAGCAGCTTTGACAGGGGGCTCGACGAGCAGTACTTC. It encodes CASSFDRGLDEQYF.

The CDR3 protein is CAWSPPGTNQETQYF. The CDR3, as DNA: TGTGCCTGGAGTCCACCAGGGACTAACCAAGAGACCCAGTACTTC. This rearrangement joins TRBV30 to TRBJ2-5; 7 nucleotides align to TRBD2. The CDR3 has 15 amino acids. Germline CDR1 reads GTSNPN; CDR2 reads SVGIG (reference sequence). V dropped 2 bases and J dropped 0; count of bases not matched to a gene: 6. Based on the CDR3 plus reference TRBV30 and TRBJ2-5, the full variable domain is SQTIHQWPATLVQPVGSPLSLECTVEGTSNPNLYWYRQAAGRGLQLLFYSVGIGQISSEVPQNLSASRPQDRQFILSSKKLLLSDSGFYLCAWSPPGTNQETQYFGPGTRLLVL.

The chain has TRBV19 and TRBJ2-5; possible D gene TRBD1, 6 bases. V was shortened by 4 bases and J by 3 bases, with 9 bases between the two germline ends. The CDR3 contains 13 residues. Germline V lookup: CDR1 LNHDA, CDR2 SQIVND (reference sequence). The chain's CDR3 is CASSRNREETQYF. The CDR3 DNA reads as TGTGCCAGTAGTAGAAACAGGGAAGAGACCCAGTACTTC.

This clone was found a few times. The CDR3 loop is CASSESFGQGASYEQYF. As DNA, the CDR3 is TGTGCCAGCAGTGAATCTTTCGGGCAGGGGGCCTCCTACGAGCAGTACTTC. The rearrangement links TRBV6-1 to TRBJ2-7, with TRBD1 matching over 8 bases. Germline V gene sequence: CDR1 MNHNS, CDR2 SASEGT. Losses at the gene ends were 2 bases for V and 0 bases for J; bases not matched to a gene: 9. The CDR3 is made up of 17 amino acids.

The V gene is TRBV29-1, the J gene TRBJ1-5; possibly TRBD1 for D (6 bases). This CDR3 is built from 14 residues. Trimming shortened V by 6 bases and J by 3 bases, and 15 bases separated the two germline ends. From germline, CDR1 is SQVTM and CDR2 ANQGSEA. CDR3 residues: CSVSPQGNNQPQHF. The CDR3 DNA sequence: TGCAGCGTCTCCCCCCAGGGGAACAATCAGCCCCAGCATTTT. Combining the CDR3 with reference TRBV29-1 and TRBJ1-5 gives the whole variable domain SAVISQKPSRDICQRGTSLTIQCQVDSQVTMMFWYRQQPGQSLTLIATANQGSEATYESGFVIDKFPISRPNLTFSTLTVSNMSPEDSSIYLCSVSPQGNNQPQHFGDGTRLSIL.

The genes are TRBV7-2 and TRBJ2-4, with 13 bases identical to TRBD2. The germline V gene has CDR1 SGHTA and CDR2 FQGNSA. This CDR3 is 17 amino acids long. Trimming cost V 5 bases and J 2 bases; bases outside gene matches: 6. The DNA of the CDR3 is TGTGCCAGCAGCGGGACGACTAGCGGGGGGACCAAAAACATTCAGTACTTC. Translation: CASSGTTSGGTKNIQYF.

This sequence joins TRBV19 and TRBJ1-4, with TRBD1 matching 7 bases. Per the germline V gene, CDR1 is LNHDA and CDR2 is SQIVND (reference sequence). Unmatched junction bases numbered 9, after V lost 4 bases and J lost 7 bases. This CDR3 has 15 residues. The CDR3 DNA reads as TGTGCCAGTAGTAACTACGGACAGGCGGGTGAAAAACTGTTTTTT. Amino acids: CASSNYGQAGEKLFF. Full variable domain (missing parts from reference TRBV19 and TRBJ1-4): DGGITQSPKYLFRKEGQNVTLSCEQNLNHDAMYWYRQDPGQGLRLIYYSQIVNDFQKGDIAEGYSVSREKKESFPLTVTSAQKNPTAFYLCASSNYGQAGEKLFFGSGTQLSVL.